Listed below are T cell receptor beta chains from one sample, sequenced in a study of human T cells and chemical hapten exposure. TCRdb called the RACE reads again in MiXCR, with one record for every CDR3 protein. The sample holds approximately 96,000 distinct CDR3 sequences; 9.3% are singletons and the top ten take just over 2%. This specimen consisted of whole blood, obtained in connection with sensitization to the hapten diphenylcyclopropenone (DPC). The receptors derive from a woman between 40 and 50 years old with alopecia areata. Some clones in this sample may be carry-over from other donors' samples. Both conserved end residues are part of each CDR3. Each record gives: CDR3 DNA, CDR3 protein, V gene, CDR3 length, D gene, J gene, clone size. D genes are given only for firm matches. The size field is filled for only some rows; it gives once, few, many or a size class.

CDR3 DNA: TGTGCCAGCAGTTACTCGAGTAGGGGGGTTGAAGCTTTCTTT
CDR3 protein: CASSYSSRGVEAFF
V gene: TRBV6-2/TRBV6-3
CDR3 length: 14
D gene: .
J gene: TRBJ1-1
clone size: many

CDR3 DNA: TGTGCCAGCAGCTTAGCTTCTTCTCCCCAAAAAGGGGGCAGGAATACGCAGTATTTT
CDR3 protein: CASSLASSPQKGGRNTQYF
V gene: TRBV7-8
CDR3 length: 19
D gene: TRBD1
J gene: TRBJ2-3
clone size: few

CDR3 DNA: TGTGCCAGTAGTATAAAAGGACCCGGGTCCCAAGAGACCCAGTACTTC
CDR3 protein: CASSIKGPGSQETQYF
V gene: TRBV19
CDR3 length: 16
D gene: .
J gene: TRBJ2-5
clone size: .

CDR3 DNA: TGTGCCAGCAGCCAAGTGGCAGGGACCAACTATGGCTACACCTTC
CDR3 protein: CASSQVAGTNYGYTF
V gene: TRBV3-1
CDR3 length: 15
D gene: .
J gene: TRBJ1-2
clone size: .

CDR3 DNA: TGTGCCAGCAGTTTTCCCGTGGGGGCGGGAAACACCATATATTTT
CDR3 protein: CASSFPVGAGNTIYF
V gene: TRBV6-6
CDR3 length: 15
D gene: .
J gene: TRBJ1-3
clone size: .

CDR3 DNA: TGCAGTGCTAGAGTTCCCGCGGGAGACCTCTACGAGCAGTACTTC
CDR3 protein: CSARVPAGDLYEQYF
V gene: TRBV20-1
CDR3 length: 15
D gene: TRBD2
J gene: TRBJ2-7
clone size: few

CDR3 DNA: TGTGCCAGCAGCTTGGGGCAACAGGGACGGTTTTCACCCCTCCACTTT
CDR3 protein: CASSLGQQGRFSPLHF
V gene: TRBV5-6
CDR3 length: 16
D gene: .
J gene: TRBJ1-6
clone size: many

CDR3 DNA: TGTGCCAGCAGCAAACGGCGAGCGGACGGCTACACCTTC
CDR3 protein: CASSKRRADGYTF
V gene: TRBV21-1
CDR3 length: 13
D gene: .
J gene: TRBJ1-2
clone size: many

CDR3 DNA: TGTGCCAGCAGCGCGATGGGTGATACGCAGTATTTT
CDR3 protein: CASSAMGDTQYF
V gene: TRBV9
CDR3 length: 12
D gene: .
J gene: TRBJ2-3
clone size: few

CDR3 DNA: TGTGCCAGCAGTCCCGGACTAGCAGCCGGGGAGCTGTTTTTT
CDR3 protein: CASSPGLAAGELFF
V gene: TRBV27
CDR3 length: 14
D gene: TRBD2
J gene: TRBJ2-2
clone size: .

CDR3 DNA: TGTGCCAGCAGCCCTACAGTTGCAACTAATGAAAAACTGTTTTTT
CDR3 protein: CASSPTVATNEKLFF
V gene: TRBV7-9
CDR3 length: 15
D gene: .
J gene: TRBJ1-4
clone size: many

CDR3 DNA: TGTGCCAGCAGCTTAGGGGGTGTTGGAAACACCATATATTTT
CDR3 protein: CASSLGGVGNTIYF
V gene: TRBV7-9
CDR3 length: 14
D gene: .
J gene: TRBJ1-3
clone size: many

CDR3 DNA: TGTGCCAGCTCACAAACGAGCTCCTACGAGCAGTACTTC
CDR3 protein: CASSQTSSYEQYF
V gene: TRBV18
CDR3 length: 13
D gene: .
J gene: TRBJ2-7
clone size: many

CDR3 DNA: TGTGCCAGCAGCTTGTACCGGGACACAGATACGCAGTATTTT
CDR3 protein: CASSLYRDTDTQYF
V gene: TRBV7-9
CDR3 length: 14
D gene: .
J gene: TRBJ2-3
clone size: many

CDR3 DNA: TGTGCCAGCAGCCTCCGGCTGGGGGGGGCCGGAGATACGCAGTATTTT
CDR3 protein: CASSLRLGGAGDTQYF
V gene: TRBV3-1
CDR3 length: 16
D gene: .
J gene: TRBJ2-3
clone size: .

CDR3 DNA: TGTGCCAGCAGCTTCACAGATACGCAGTATTTT
CDR3 protein: CASSFTDTQYF
V gene: TRBV7-2
CDR3 length: 11
D gene: .
J gene: TRBJ2-3
clone size: many

CDR3 DNA: TGTGCCAGTAACAGGGTGGGTCAGCCCCAGCATTTT
CDR3 protein: CASNRVGQPQHF
V gene: TRBV6-5
CDR3 length: 12
D gene: .
J gene: TRBJ1-5
clone size: many

CDR3 DNA: TGTGCCATCAGTTCAGGGGGGCAAGAGACCCAGTACTTC
CDR3 protein: CAISSGGQETQYF
V gene: TRBV10-3
CDR3 length: 13
D gene: .
J gene: TRBJ2-5
clone size: few

CDR3 DNA: TGTGCCAGCAGCTTAGGCGCGGGAGTAGGGAACACCGGGGAGCTGTTTTTT
CDR3 protein: CASSLGAGVGNTGELFF
V gene: TRBV7-6
CDR3 length: 17
D gene: TRBD2
J gene: TRBJ2-2
clone size: many

CDR3 DNA: TGTGCCAGCAGCGTGAGACCAGGCACAGATACGCAGTATTTT
CDR3 protein: CASSVRPGTDTQYF
V gene: TRBV9
CDR3 length: 14
D gene: .
J gene: TRBJ2-3
clone size: .

CDR3 DNA: TGTGCCAGCAGCCAAGGTTGGGAGGGGGAGCAGTACTTC
CDR3 protein: CASSQGWEGEQYF
V gene: TRBV7-9
CDR3 length: 13
D gene: TRBD2
J gene: TRBJ2-7
clone size: few

CDR3 DNA: TGCAGCGTTGAAAGAGGACAGGGATGGGAGACCCAGTACTTC
CDR3 protein: CSVERGQGWETQYF
V gene: TRBV29-1
CDR3 length: 14
D gene: TRBD1
J gene: TRBJ2-5
clone size: .

CDR3 DNA: TGTGCCAGCAGCCAAGATTTCCGTTCTGACCCCCTCCACTTT
CDR3 protein: CASSQDFRSDPLHF
V gene: TRBV3-1
CDR3 length: 14
D gene: .
J gene: TRBJ1-6
clone size: .

CDR3 DNA: TGTGCCAGCAGTCATTACGGACGGGGCAATCAGCCCCAGCATTTT
CDR3 protein: CASSHYGRGNQPQHF
V gene: TRBV6-6
CDR3 length: 15
D gene: .
J gene: TRBJ1-5
clone size: few

CDR3 DNA: TGCAGCGCCAAGCTGTATTCGGGGGGATTGAATGGCTACACCTTC
CDR3 protein: CSAKLYSGGLNGYTF
V gene: TRBV29-1
CDR3 length: 15
D gene: .
J gene: TRBJ1-2
clone size: few

CDR3 DNA: TGCAGCGTTGATAAACTAGCGCTCAATGAGCAGTTCTTC
CDR3 protein: CSVDKLALNEQFF
V gene: TRBV29-1
CDR3 length: 13
D gene: TRBD2
J gene: TRBJ2-1
clone size: many

CDR3 DNA: TGCAGCGTTGGAGGGAGCAATCAGCCCCAGCATTTT
CDR3 protein: CSVGGSNQPQHF
V gene: TRBV29-1
CDR3 length: 12
D gene: .
J gene: TRBJ1-5
clone size: few

CDR3 DNA: TGTGCCAGCAGTCTACATGTGAACACTGAAGCTTTCTTT
CDR3 protein: CASSLHVNTEAFF
V gene: TRBV6-6
CDR3 length: 13
D gene: .
J gene: TRBJ1-1
clone size: many

CDR3 DNA: TGTGCCAGTTGGGACAGGGGGTCGTCTGGCTACACCTTC
CDR3 protein: CASWDRGSSGYTF
V gene: TRBV19
CDR3 length: 13
D gene: TRBD1
J gene: TRBJ1-2
clone size: many

CDR3 DNA: TGTGCCAGCAGCTGGGGGACAGGGGGCCTGTATGGGCAGTTCTTC
CDR3 protein: CASSWGTGGLYGQFF
V gene: TRBV7-9
CDR3 length: 15
D gene: TRBD1
J gene: TRBJ2-1
clone size: .

CDR3 DNA: TGTGCCAGCAGCTGGGGCCCCGCGTCCTACGAGCAGTACTTC
CDR3 protein: CASSWGPASYEQYF
V gene: TRBV7-2
CDR3 length: 14
D gene: .
J gene: TRBJ2-7
clone size: .

CDR3 DNA: TGTGCCAGCAGCTCGGACGGAGCCTCCTACAATGAGCAGTTCTTC
CDR3 protein: CASSSDGASYNEQFF
V gene: TRBV7-2
CDR3 length: 15
D gene: .
J gene: TRBJ2-1
clone size: .

CDR3 DNA: TGTGCCAGCAGTCCACCCCGGGACTATTTTTACGAGCAGTACTTC
CDR3 protein: CASSPPRDYFYEQYF
V gene: TRBV28
CDR3 length: 15
D gene: TRBD2
J gene: TRBJ2-7
clone size: many

CDR3 DNA: TGCGCCAGCAGCATCGGGACAACGAACACCGGGGAGCTGTTTTTT
CDR3 protein: CASSIGTTNTGELFF
V gene: TRBV5-1
CDR3 length: 15
D gene: .
J gene: TRBJ2-2
clone size: .

CDR3 DNA: TGCAGCGTTCTAGCGGGAGGCGCGACAGATACGCAGTATTTT
CDR3 protein: CSVLAGGATDTQYF
V gene: TRBV29-1
CDR3 length: 14
D gene: TRBD2
J gene: TRBJ2-3
clone size: few

CDR3 DNA: TGTGCCAGCTCACCTGAGGTGGCTGGGGGGTACAATGAGCAGTTCTTC
CDR3 protein: CASSPEVAGGYNEQFF
V gene: TRBV18
CDR3 length: 16
D gene: .
J gene: TRBJ2-1
clone size: .

CDR3 DNA: TGTGCCAGCAGTTTTCCGACAGGCGGGAGCACAGATACGCAGTATTTT
CDR3 protein: CASSFPTGGSTDTQYF
V gene: TRBV6-6
CDR3 length: 16
D gene: .
J gene: TRBJ2-3
clone size: many

CDR3 DNA: TGTGCCAGCGCAGCCCATGACACGAACTATGGCTACACCTTC
CDR3 protein: CASAAHDTNYGYTF
V gene: TRBV27
CDR3 length: 14
D gene: .
J gene: TRBJ1-2
clone size: .